These 22 T cell receptor beta chains share one sample of origin, sequenced in a study of cytomegalovirus exposure and HLA in healthy donors. Primers for the PCR totalled 60 Vbeta and 13 Jbeta. Repertoires were generated with immunoSEQ multiplex PCR, while TCRdb's copy carries only in-frame clones and drops some. The sample carries fewer than 200,000 clones, 76% recorded once. The source material was PBMCs. These receptors all come from a man between 60 and 75 years old in good health and CMV-seronegative.

The chain employs TRBV25-1 and TRBJ1-6; tentative D call: TRBD1 (5 bases). V gave up 3 bases and J gave up 8 bases, with 14 bases separating them. The CDR3 contains 15 residues. CDR1 is MGHDK, CDR2 SYGVNS, per germline. The CDR3 sequence is CASSDYPQGYSPLHF. The DNA for the CDR3 is TGTGCCAGCAGTGACTATCCCCAGGGATATTCACCCCTCCACTTT.

The V gene is TRBV27, the J gene TRBJ1-1; D is uncertain. Germline lookup yields CDR1 MNHEY and CDR2 SMNVEV (reference sequence). V gave up 3 bases and J gave up 3 bases, with 11 bases separating them. The CDR3 is 14 amino acids. The DNA for the CDR3 is TGTGCCAGCAGTTTCAGAGGGCGGGACACTGAAGCTTTCTTT. Its protein is CASSFRGRDTEAFF.

The rearrangement links TRBV7-2 to TRBJ2-3; the D gene is possibly TRBD2 (6 bases). This CDR3 region has 17 residues. Germline values: CDR1 SGHTA, CDR2 FQGNSA. The V and J ends lost 2 bases and 0 bases respectively, with 15 bases between them. The CDR3: CASSLRSSGYSTDTQYF. The CDR3, as DNA: TGTGCCAGCAGCTTAAGGTCCAGCGGGTACAGCACAGATACGCAGTATTTT.

This clone was detected once. The J gene is TRBJ2-3, the V gene TRBV7-9; D perhaps matches TRBD1 (6 bases). V was cut by 7 bases and J by 2 bases, with 16 bases left in between. The CDR3 is 15 amino acids. Germline V lookup: CDR1 SEHNR, CDR2 FQNEAQ (reference sequence). For the CDR3, the DNA is TGTGCCAGCACCCCGGGACAAATCTCCACAGATACGCAGTATTTT. This gives the protein CASTPGQISTDTQYF.

In nucleotides, the CDR3 is TGTGCCAGCAGCTTACAGGGCGTTGGGACCGGGGAGCTGTTTTTT. Protein: CASSLQGVGTGELFF. This chain links TRBV7-9 with TRBJ2-2; maybe TRBD1 (5 bases). Germline V gives CDR1 SEHNR, CDR2 FQNEAQ (reference sequence). This CDR3 contains 15 residues. V lost 2 bases to trimming and J lost 5 bases, with 12 bases between them.

The chain joins TRBV9 to TRBJ2-7; perhaps TRBD2 as D (5 bases). Between the trimmed V and J ends, which lost 0 bases and 5 bases, there was a span of 15 bases. There are 15 residues in the CDR3. In germline, CDR1 is SGDLS, CDR2 YYNGEE. In nucleotides, the CDR3 is TGTGCCAGCAGCGTAGACCCCGGGATCTTGAACGAGCAGTACTTC. This translates into CASSVDPGILNEQYF.

This clone appeared a few times. The J gene is TRBJ2-7, the V gene TRBV11-2; 7 bases match TRBD2. V lost 3 bases to trimming and J lost 6 bases; unmatched junction nucleotides: 11. The CDR3 totals 15 residues. Germline values: CDR1 SGHAT, CDR2 FQNNGV. Here the CDR3 reads CASSFNGAGLSEQYF. The CDR3 DNA sequence: TGTGCCAGCAGCTTCAATGGAGCGGGACTTTCCGAGCAGTACTTC.

The V call is TRBV30, the J call TRBJ1-2; D is undetermined. Germline V gene lookup returns CDR1 GTSNPN and CDR2 SVGIG (reference sequence). The CDR3 has 14 residues. V lost 7 bases and J 5 bases, leaving 20 bases between the germline ends. CDR3 sequence (DNA): TGTGCCTCAAAACTCCTAGCCGCCGGTTATGGCTACACCTTC. It codes for CASKLLAAGYGYTF.

This chain connects TRBV28 to TRBJ1-1; perhaps TRBD1 as D (5 bases). The length of the CDR3 is 15 residues. With 6 bases removed from V and 1 base from J, the gap between germline ends came to 15 bases. Germline assignment: CDR1 MDHEN and CDR2 SYDVKM. For the CDR3, the DNA is TGTGCCAGCAGAGGGGCCTTGGGCAGGAACACTGAAGCTTTCTTT. This gives the protein CASRGALGRNTEAFF.

The J gene is TRBJ2-5, the V gene TRBV7-2; 14 bases align to TRBD2. The J segment lost 4 bases and the V segment lost 4 bases, leaving 5 bases of the junction unmatched. CDR3 length: 16 residues. The germline CDR1 and CDR2 sequences are SGHTA and FQGNSA. CDR3 in DNA: TGTGCCAGCAGCTCCGGACTAGCGGGGGGTACAGAGACCCAGTACTTC. Translation gives CASSSGLAGGTETQYF.

This chain uses TRBV7-6 with TRBJ2-1, with TRBD2 matching over 16 bases. The J segment lost 5 bases and the V segment lost 5 bases, leaving 9 bases of the junction unmatched. The CDR3 runs to 18 residues. Germline values: CDR1 SGHVS, CDR2 FNYEAQ. The chain's CDR3 is CASSPPGLAGGPNNEQFF. The CDR3 DNA reads TGTGCCAGCAGCCCCCCGGGACTAGCGGGAGGGCCCAACAATGAGCAGTTCTTC. Supplemented by reference TRBV7-6 and TRBJ2-1, the full variable domain reads GAGVSQSPRYKVTKRGQDVALRCDPISGHVSLYWYRQALGQGPEFLTYFNYEAQQDKSGLPNDRFSAERPEGSISTLTIQRTEQRDSAMYRCASSPPGLAGGPNNEQFFGPGTRLTVL.

In DNA form, the CDR3 reads TGTGCCTGTAAAGAAGGGACAGGGGTCGCTGAAGCTTTCTTT. Translating gives CACKEGTGVAEAFF. The chain joins TRBV28 to TRBJ1-1; 10 nucleotides agree with TRBD1. V trimming: 11 bases; J trimming: 6 bases; junction bases outside the gene matches: 12. Germline CDR1 reads MDHEN; CDR2 reads SYDVKM. The CDR3 has 14 amino acids. Filled out from reference TRBV28 and TRBJ1-1, the complete variable domain reads DVKVTQSSRYLVKRTGEKVFLECVQDMDHENMFWYRQDPGLGLRLIYFSYDVKMKEKGDIPEGYSVSREKKERFSLILESASTNQTSMYLCACKEGTGVAEAFFGQGTRLTVV.

The genes are TRBV15 and TRBJ2-7, with 8 positions matching TRBD1. Trimming cost V 0 bases and J 6 bases; bases outside gene matches: 7. Germline CDR1 is LNHNV and CDR2 is YYDKDF (reference sequence). This CDR3 comprises 15 residues. This chain's CDR3 is CATSRDRATGVEQYF. The CDR3 region has the DNA TGTGCCACCAGCAGAGATCGGGCGACAGGGGTCGAGCAGTACTTC.

This chain joins TRBV27 and TRBJ2-1; D possibly corresponds to TRBD2 (6 bases). The CDR3 loop spans 15 amino acids. Deletions cut 2 bases from V and 7 bases from J, with 15 bases between. Germline CDR1 is MNHEY and CDR2 is SMNVEV (reference sequence). CDR3 sequence (DNA): TGTGCCAGCAGTTTAAGTGTTGTGGGGACTAATGAGCAGTTCTTC. It encodes CASSLSVVGTNEQFF.

Notes on this clone: An end of the junction does not agree with germline; a read error may underlie this. This chain uses TRBV6-6 with TRBJ2-2; 8 bases are shared with TRBD2. Germline V gene lookup returns CDR1 MNHNY and CDR2 SVGAGI (reference sequence). There are 13 residues in the CDR3. The CDR3 protein is CVSSGGNTGELFF. The DNA of the CDR3 is TGTGTCAGCAGCGGGGGGAACACCGGGGAGCTGTTTTTT.

The chain uses TRBV7-2 and TRBJ2-7; unclear D gene. With 5 bases removed from V and 3 bases from J, the gap between germline ends came to 5 bases. The CDR3 runs 11 residues. Germline CDR1 reads SGHTA; CDR2 reads FQGNSA. The CDR3 DNA sequence: TGTGCCAGCAGCCTACGCTACGAGCAGTACTTC. Amino acids: CASSLRYEQYF.

The rearrangement joins TRBV18 to TRBJ2-5; 12 nucleotides match TRBD1. Per germline, CDR1 KGHSH and CDR2 LQKENI. The CDR3 length is 16 residues. Trimming cost V 1 base and J 5 bases; bases outside gene matches: 5. CDR3 sequence reads: CASSPRDRGPGETQYF. CDR3 nucleotides: TGTGCCAGCTCACCACGGGACAGGGGGCCGGGGGAGACCCAGTACTTC.

This clone appeared a single time. One end of the junction is discordant with germline, which a read error may explain. The rearrangement joins TRBV7-9 to TRBJ2-3, with unresolved D. This CDR3 spans 13 amino acids. Looked up from germline, CDR1 is SEHNR and CDR2 is FQNEAQ (reference sequence). CDR3 sequence reads: CSSSLPSTDTQYF. The CDR3 region has the DNA TGTTCCAGCAGCTTACCAAGCACAGATACGCAGTATTTT.

The genes are TRBV7-9 and TRBJ1-5; D possibly corresponds to TRBD1 (5 bases). The ends were cut back, 8 bases at V and 7 bases at J, with 12 bases in the middle. Germline-derived CDR1 and CDR2 are SEHNR and FQNEAQ (reference sequence). The CDR3 extends over 12 amino acids. The CDR3 DNA reads as TGTGCCAGCGGCCAGGGTTGGCAGCCCCAGCATTTT. Translating gives CASGQGWQPQHF. Variable domain in full (rest from reference TRBV7-9 and TRBJ1-5): DTGVSQNPRHKITKRGQNVTFRCDPISEHNRLYWYRQTLGQGPEFLTYFQNEAQLEKSRLLSDRFSAERPKGSFSTLEIQRTEQGDSAMYLCASGQGWQPQHFGDGTRLSIL.

This clone was recorded only once. The gene calls are TRBV7-9 and TRBJ2-5; 7 bases agree with TRBD1. This CDR3 has 14 amino acids. V shed 5 bases and J 5 bases; nucleotides not matched to a gene: 8. CDR1 is SEHNR and CDR2 is FQNEAQ in the germline V gene (reference sequence). The CDR3 DNA reads as TGTGCCAGCAGCCTCACAGGGGTCGGGGAGACCCAGTACTTC. This sequence encodes CASSLTGVGETQYF.

In its sample, this clone was seen a few times. CDR3 sequence (DNA): TGTGCCAGCAGCCCCGGGACTAGCGGGGGAGCCTTGGGGGAGACCCAGTACTTC. It is translated as CASSPGTSGGALGETQYF. The V and J genes are TRBV13 and TRBJ2-5; 14 bases agree with TRBD2. The CDR3 sequence is 18 residues long. V dropped 5 bases and J dropped 5; count of bases not matched to a gene: 13. CDR1 is PRHDT and CDR2 is FYEKMQ in the germline V gene (reference sequence). Variable domain in full (rest from reference TRBV13 and TRBJ2-5): AAGVIQSPRHLIKEKRETATLKCYPIPRHDTVYWYQQGPGQDPQFLISFYEKMQSDKGSIPDRFSAQQFSDYHSELNMSSLELGDSALYFCASSPGTSGGALGETQYFGPGTRLLVL.

CDR3 in DNA: TGCGCCAGCCTCTGGGGACAGGGGACCCATGAGCAGTTCTTC. Protein sequence: CASLWGQGTHEQFF. V is TRBV5-1 and J is TRBJ2-1; 10 nucleotides match TRBD1. The CDR3 spans 14 residues. V dropped 7 bases and J dropped 8; count of bases not matched to a gene: 9. From germline, CDR1 is SGHRS and CDR2 YFSETQ.